At least ten counts were recorded for the clone carrying this T cell receptor (beta chain). Antigen specificity is unknown. The CDR3 is 13 residues long. Trimming stripped 0 bases from V and 6 bases from J, with 10 bases between. CDR1 is SGHDT and CDR2 is YYEEEE in the germline V gene. These data belong to a study of neurological immune-mediated disorders. With 10-nucleotide random UMIs included, cDNA was synthesized by 5'RACE. TCRdb itself ran the 5' RACE reads through MiXCR, one entry per CDR3 protein. The sample holds about 60,000 distinct CDR3 sequences, roughly 4% seen once. Study-wide results and caveats: In HTLV-1-associated myelopathy, TCR clonal expansion was greatest, whereas multiple sclerosis had the least, falling below healthy controls.

The study built unsorted libraries from 2 million PBMCs kept at -80 C. The source material was PBMCs. The chain carries TRBV5-6 and TRBJ2-7, with D possibly being TRBD2 (6 bases). The receptor comes from a woman aged 50 to 65 with multiple sclerosis. The CDR3 sequence: CASSLVVGGEQYF. CDR3 nucleotides: TGTGCCAGCAGCTTGGTCGTGGGGGGCGAGCAGTACTTC.